The 2 T cell receptor beta chains presented below share a single source sample, sequenced in a study of vaccination effects on CD4 cells after COVID-19 (dated by TCRdb to 2022 to 2024). Libraries came from the immunoSEQ multiplex PCR assay. TCRdb retrieved this table from immuneACCESS and kept in-frame rearrangements only. Not all clones are present; in checked studies, unresolved V genes account for under half, and no reason is known for the remainder. The sample records about 73,000 clones, about four fifths of which are singletons. The ten largest clones represent just under 3% of the sample. Their specific antigens are unknown. In the ViraFEST assay, PBMC were stimulated with viral peptide pools, and TCR sequencing was then used to find antigen-specific CD4+ T cell clonotypes based on their expansion. After around 10 days of culture, CD4+ T cells were isolated with the EasySep CD4+ T cell isolation kit. Negative nucleocapsid antibody results before and after vaccination confirmed that the healthy vaccine recipients had no prior SARS-CoV-2 infection.

The sample in question was CD4+ T cells from PBMCs cultured with HCoV-NL63 spike peptides, obtained before COVID-19 vaccination. Explained via the paper, the cell subset or site label denotes: HCoV-NL63 spike overlapping peptide pool stimulation. The receptor set was obtained from a human donor who received a COVID-19 vaccine.

This clone has more than one count but fewer than ten. The chain joins TRBV6-1 to TRBJ1-5, with unresolved D. Trimming stripped 3 bases from V and 5 bases from J, with 5 bases between. The CDR3 is made up of 12 amino acids. Germline-derived CDR1 and CDR2 are MNHNS and SASEGT. The CDR3 spells CASSEGHQPQHF. CDR3 nucleotides: TGTGCCAGCAGTGAGGGTCATCAGCCCCAGCATTTT.

The genes are TRBV18 and TRBJ2-3; unclear D gene. Germline CDR1 KGHSH, CDR2 LQKENI. V lost 4 bases, J lost 5 bases, and 13 bases lay in between. This CDR3 has 14 amino acids. CDR3 loop: CASSRRTGLDTQYF. DNA of the CDR3: TGTGCCAGCTCACGCCGGACGGGTTTAGATACGCAGTATTTT.